There are a few counts of the clone carrying this TCR beta chain. No antigen is known for it. CDR1 SEHNR and CDR2 FQNEAQ come from the germline V gene (reference sequence). The V end was cut by 2 bases, the J end by 5 bases, with 14 bases between. The CDR3 length is 15 residues. Since all of the isolated RNA was reverse transcribed, expressed TCRB transcripts were what got sequenced. Assay used: immunoSEQ multiplex PCR; TCRdb lists only in-frame clones, some missing. This sample has some 40,000 clones, with roughly 50% found just once. The data are from a study of beta chain features in type 1 diabetes. Study information: Across all samples, roughly 100,000,000 sorted cells were examined.

Study outcomes and limitations: Naive, central memory and Treg TCRB repertoires appeared more alike in patients than in healthy donors.

This TCR was sampled from a woman between 18 and 30 years old in good health. The rearrangement joins TRBV7-9 to TRBJ2-3; D unresolved. What was sequenced was central memory CD4+ T cells from blood. Here the CDR3 reads CASSLSRLVVDTQYF. The CDR3 DNA reads as TGTGCCAGCAGCTTATCGCGCCTAGTGGTAGATACGCAGTATTTT. Complete variable domain (other parts from reference TRBV7-9 and TRBJ2-3): DTGVSQNPRHKITKRGQNVTFRCDPISEHNRLYWYRQTLGQGPEFLTYFQNEAQLEKSRLLSDRFSAERPKGSFSTLEIQRTEQGDSAMYLCASSLSRLVVDTQYFGPGTRLTVL.